The present TCR beta chain was sequenced within a study of blood T cells in healthy people across ages. Overall study context: The template switching approach captured approximately one barcoded beta molecule for every two T cells. General study results and limits: Getting older went along with TCR beta diversity per million T cells dropping roughly linearly.

In germline, CDR1 is LGHDT, CDR2 YNNKEL (reference sequence). The CDR3 is 12 residues long. As to this clonotype: What it binds is not known.

The second PCR ran about 6 to 11 cycles with a sample-barcoded 5' primer and J-beta primers. TCRdb reprocessed the 5' RACE reads via MiXCR and lists one record per CDR3 protein. The sample records some 710,000 distinct CDR3 sequences, around 45% being singletons. Sequencing was performed on blood. The V and J genes are TRBV3-1 and TRBJ2-4; no definite D call. The DNA matches TRBJ2-7 better at its end, which makes the J call doubtful. The source is a man older than 75 in good health. The CDR3 DNA reads TGTGCCAGCAGCAGGTACAGCTACGAGCAGTACTTC. Translating gives CASSRYSYEQYF.